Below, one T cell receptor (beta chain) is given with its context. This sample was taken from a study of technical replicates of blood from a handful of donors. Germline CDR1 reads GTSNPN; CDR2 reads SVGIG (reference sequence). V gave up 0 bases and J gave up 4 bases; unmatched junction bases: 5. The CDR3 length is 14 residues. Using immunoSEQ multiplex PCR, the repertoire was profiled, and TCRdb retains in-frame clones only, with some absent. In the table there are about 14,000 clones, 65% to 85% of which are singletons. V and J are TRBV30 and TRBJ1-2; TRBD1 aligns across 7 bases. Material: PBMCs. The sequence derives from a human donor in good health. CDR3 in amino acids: CAWSVGTAFYGYTF. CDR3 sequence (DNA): TGTGCCTGGAGTGTCGGGACAGCGTTCTATGGCTACACCTTC. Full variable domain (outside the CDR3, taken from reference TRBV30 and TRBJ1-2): SQTIHQWPATLVQPVGSPLSLECTVEGTSNPNLYWYRQAAGRGLQLLFYSVGIGQISSEVPQNLSASRPQDRQFILSSKKLLLSDSGFYLCAWSVGTAFYGYTFGSGTRLTVV.